Each of the 16 T cell receptor beta chains below was sequenced from the same sample in a study of blood T cell repertoires in COVID-19 (dated by TCRdb to the early 2020s). The library was produced with the immunoSEQ multiplex PCR assay. TCRdb retrieved this table from immuneACCESS and kept in-frame rearrangements only. Not all clones are present; in checked studies, unresolved V genes account for under half, and no reason is known for the remainder. This sample gives under 60,000 clones in total; 75% to 95% of them show up just once. Together, the top ten hold around 6% of the sample. Specimen: peripheral blood. The receptors shown here come from a man aged 45-65 years with active COVID-19.

V and J are TRBV12-3 or TRBV12-4 and TRBJ1-6, with TRBD1 as a possible D gene (5 bases). The CDR3 length is 11 residues. V dropped 8 bases and J dropped 13 bases, with 12 bases sitting between them. The CDR3 DNA reads as TGTGCCAGCGGGGCCGGAGGGCCCCTCCACTTT. Translated: CASGAGGPLHF.

This clone was counted between two and nine times. The V gene is TRBV29-1, the J gene TRBJ2-5; D is possibly TRBD1 (5 bases). Germline CDR1 and CDR2: SQVTM and ANQGSEA. The CDR3 is made up of 12 amino acids. The V end was cut by 6 bases, the J end by 2 bases, with 10 bases between. CDR3 coding DNA: TGCAGCGTGGGGCGCCCTCAAGAGACCCAGTACTTC. Amino acid sequence: CSVGRPQETQYF.

V and J are TRBV11-2 and TRBJ2-2; possible D gene TRBD1, 5 bases. Germline-derived CDR1 and CDR2 are SGHAT and FQNNGV. This CDR3 is built from 18 residues. V was pared by 1 base and J by 3 bases, with 18 bases between. The CDR3 coding sequence is TGTGCCAGCAGCTTAGTAGTCGGACAAGTTCCTCACACCGGGGAGCTGTTTTTT. It translates to CASSLVVGQVPHTGELFF.

This chain uses TRBV5-6 with TRBJ2-5; D gene uncertain. This CDR3 spans 12 amino acids. Germline-derived CDR1 and CDR2 are SGHDT and YYEEEE. Deletions cut 2 bases from V and 0 bases from J, with 2 bases between. The CDR3 sequence: CASSFNQETQYF. The DNA of the CDR3 is TGTGCCAGCAGCTTCAACCAAGAGACCCAGTACTTC.

The genes are TRBV7-6 and TRBJ2-1, with 12 bases matching TRBD2. The J segment lost 5 bases and the V segment lost 3 bases, leaving 11 bases of the junction unmatched. Germline V CDR1 and CDR2: SGHVS, FNYEAQ. The CDR3 loop spans 18 amino acids. The CDR3 nucleotides are TGTGCCAGCAGCTTGTTTACTAGCGGGGGGAGAGGGGACAATGAGCAGTTCTTC. Translating it yields CASSLFTSGGRGDNEQFF.

This sequence joins TRBV5-6 and TRBJ2-2; D unclear. V lost 0 bases to trimming and J lost 6 bases, with 9 bases between them. The germline CDR1 and CDR2 sequences are SGHDT and YYEEEE. CDR3 length: 14 residues. The CDR3 DNA is TGTGCCAGCAGCTTGGGCTCTTGGCCCGGGGAGCTGTTTTTT. Its translation: CASSLGSWPGELFF.

The chain links TRBV4-3 to TRBJ2-1; the D is unclear. The V end lost 2 bases, the J end lost 7 bases, and 9 bases lay between the germline ends. The CDR3 sequence is 13 residues long. Germline lookup yields CDR1 LGHNA and CDR2 YSLEER. CDR3 nucleotide sequence: TGCGCCAGCAGCCAAATCGTCCGGAATGAGCAGTTCTTC. It specifies CASSQIVRNEQFF.

The chain recombines TRBV4-1 with TRBJ2-7; D possibly corresponds to TRBD2 (7 bases). CDR3 length: 15 amino acids. V lost 0 bases and J lost 2, with 11 bases in between. Germline CDR1 reads MGHRA; CDR2 reads YSYEKL. This CDR3 is CASSQDWGGPYEQYF. The CDR3 coding sequence is TGCGCCAGCAGCCAAGACTGGGGGGGCCCCTACGAGCAGTACTTC.

V is TRBV30 and J is TRBJ1-2; D not resolved. The CDR3 covers 11 residues. Per the germline V gene, CDR1 is GTSNPN and CDR2 is SVGIG (reference sequence). V lost 5 bases to trimming and J lost 3 bases, with 7 bases between them. The CDR3 spells CAWGSDYGYTF. As DNA, the CDR3 is TGTGCCTGGGGGTCCGACTATGGCTACACCTTC.

The chain joins TRBV2 to TRBJ2-5, with 7 positions matching TRBD1. Trimming removed 6 bases from V and 1 base from J; junction bases left unmatched: 5. The length of the CDR3 is 14 residues. Germline CDR1 is SNHLY and CDR2 is FYNNEI. In nucleotides, the CDR3 is TGTGCCAGCAGGGAGACAGGGTTCCAAGAGACCCAGTACTTC. Amino acid sequence: CASRETGFQETQYF.

The V gene is TRBV19, the J gene TRBJ1-5, with 8 positions matching TRBD1. Trimming at V came to 3 bases and at J to 6 bases, leaving 10 bases not matched to a gene. Germline CDR1 and CDR2: LNHDA and SQIVND (reference sequence). This CDR3 spans 16 amino acids. CDR3 coding DNA: TGTGCCAGTAGTATTAATCAGGGGGCCGCGAGTCAGCCCCAGCATTTT. Translation: CASSINQGAASQPQHF.

The rearrangement uses TRBV7-2 and TRBJ2-3; 12 nucleotides agree with TRBD2. Trimming cost V 5 bases and J 0 bases; bases outside gene matches: 9. The germline gives CDR1 SGHTA, CDR2 FQGNSA. The CDR3 extends over 18 amino acids. This chain's CDR3 is CASSLTSGGRGSTDTQYF. The DNA of the CDR3 is TGTGCCAGCAGCCTTACTAGCGGGGGGAGGGGTAGCACAGATACGCAGTATTTT.

This chain connects TRBV20-1 to TRBJ2-5; D remains unclear. CDR3 size: 10 residues. Trimming removed 6 bases from V and 4 bases from J, with 6 bases in between. The germline CDR1 and CDR2 sequences are DFQATT and SNEGSKA (reference sequence). CDR3 residues: CSAGSETQYF. The CDR3 DNA reads as TGCAGTGCGGGCTCAGAGACCCAGTACTTC.

The V call is TRBV5-1, the J call TRBJ2-5, with 8 bases matching TRBD1. Per the germline V gene, CDR1 is SGHRS and CDR2 is YFSETQ. Trimming took 0 bases from V and 2 from J; bases not matched to a gene: 6. The length of the CDR3 is 16 residues. The chain's CDR3 is CASSLGVRGPQETQYF. As DNA, the CDR3 is TGCGCCAGCAGCTTGGGTGTCAGGGGGCCTCAAGAGACCCAGTACTTC.

CDR3 DNA: TGTGCCAGCAGCTACACTACAGGGGACGAGCAGTACTTC. This gives the protein CASSYTTGDEQYF. This chain joins TRBV7-8 and TRBJ2-7; 7 bases map to TRBD1. V shed 4 bases, J shed 5 bases, and the junction held 5 bases outside the gene matches. This CDR3 spans 13 amino acids. Germline CDR1 SGHVS, CDR2 FQNEAQ.

The chain joins TRBV19 to TRBJ2-1; tentative D call: TRBD1 (6 bases). The CDR3 contains 13 residues. V lost 6 bases to trimming and J lost 8 bases, with 14 bases between them. CDR1 and CDR2 from the germline V gene are LNHDA and SQIVND (reference sequence). CDR3 sequence: CASSLGARDEQFF. CDR3 DNA sequence: TGTGCCAGTAGCCTGGGGGCTCGGGATGAGCAGTTCTTC. The full variable domain, its missing parts supplied by reference TRBV19 and TRBJ2-1, is DGGITQSPKYLFRKEGQNVTLSCEQNLNHDAMYWYRQDPGQGLRLIYYSQIVNDFQKGDIAEGYSVSREKKESFPLTVTSAQKNPTAFYLCASSLGARDEQFFGPGTRLTVL.